This T cell receptor beta chain was sequenced in a study of OX40 agonist ivuxolimab in advanced cancers. In terms of the full investigation: The costimulatory receptor OX40 (CD134) was targeted by ivuxolimab, a fully human IgG2 agonistic monoclonal antibody. Intravenous ivuxolimab was administered to patients every 2 weeks at six dose levels: 0.01, 0.1, 0.3, 1.5, 3 and 10 mg/kg. Of the approximately 54 patients in dose escalation, about 20 had hepatocellular carcinoma, roughly 15 had melanoma, 9 had renal cell carcinoma and 9 had head and neck cancer. A male proportion of approximately 83% and a mean age of approximately 62 years, ranging from about 23 to 90, were recorded for the dose-escalation cohort. Prior anti-PD-1, anti-PD-L1 or anti-CTLA-4 therapy was permitted, and checkpoint inhibitors had been received by roughly 40% of dose-escalation patients. Three dose-escalation patients achieved partial responses, one with hepatocellular carcinoma and two with cutaneous melanoma. Peripheral TCRbeta sequencing aimed to test whether ivuxolimab altered TCR sequence diversity and caused clonal T-cell expansion. The paper describes the monotherapy dose-escalation part (N ≈ 49 patients) of the phase I trial of ivuxolimab. Here is what the overall study found, with its caveats: On average, CD8+ T cells showed more expanded clones than CD4+ T cells after ivuxolimab. In the 0.1-3.0 mg/kg groups, partial responders had among the lowest normalized peripheral clonal expansion, particularly in CD8+ T cells. At doses of 0.1 to 3.0 mg/kg, clonal expansion of both CD4+ and CD8+ T cells in blood was seen between baseline and week 6. The antigen specificity of the peripheral T cells that underwent clonal expansion was not determined. Low levels of normalized T-cell clonal expansion were also shown by some nonresponding patients.

This clone appeared once. Its antigen is not yet known. No much larger clonotype is one base removed from it; base qualities were not supplied. For sequencing of the TCRbeta CDR3 region, genomic DNA was extracted from the sorted cells. The immunoSEQ Assay was used for sequencing of TCRbeta CDR3 regions. TCRdb retrieved this table from immuneACCESS and kept in-frame rearrangements only. Not all clones are present; in checked studies, unresolved V genes account for under half, and no reason is known for the remainder. This sample holds 95,000 to 150,000 clones; around 93% were observed only once. Around 0.84% of the sample is in the top ten clones. The trial excluded patients who had a history of autoimmune disease or were on systemic immunosuppression. In every dose cohort, peripheral blood was drawn for TCR sequencing at baseline, cycle 4 day 1, and cycle 7 day 1. The samples were drawn from a first-in-human, open-label, multicenter phase I dose-escalation trial of ivuxolimab. The trial enrolled adults with locally advanced or metastatic head and neck squamous cell, hepatocellular, melanoma or renal cell carcinoma. Before TCR sequencing, CD4+ and CD8+ T cells were separately sorted from peripheral blood.

Unmatched junction bases come to 6, with V trimmed by 5 bases and J by 5 bases. Measured from the cysteine to the phenylalanine, the CDR3 is 15 residues long. Just CDR3 DNA is preserved here, 45 bases in frame from base 1. CDR1 and CDR2 are drawn from the germline V gene: SGHRS, YFSETQ. Rearrangement joined TRBV5-1 to TRBJ2-7; 14 bases in the middle match TRBD2. Sequencing was performed on CD4+ or CD8+ T cells sorted from blood, taken in a trial of the OX40 agonist ivuxolimab. This TCR was recovered from an adult with an advanced solid tumor such as melanoma, head and neck, liver or kidney cancer. DNA sequence: TGCGCCAGCAGGGGGACTAGCGGGAGATGGGACGAGCAGTACTTC. Its amino acids are CASRGTSGRWDEQYF.